Below are 14 T cell receptor beta chains sequenced from a single sample in a study of regulatory T cells in long-lasting Graves disease. Arm-PCR of CDR3 regions and iRepertoire HTBI primers were the basis on which TCR beta libraries were built. TCRdb re-derived calls from the multiplex PCR reads in MiXCR, one entry per CDR3 protein. The sample has some 450,000 distinct CDR3 sequences, 16% seen once. The time point: newly diagnosed GD, antithyroid drugs for less than 3 months. Extracted PBMC RNA gave rise to the TCR library. The sample was also reused in another study, on T cells in Graves' hyperthyroidism and ophthalmopathy.

Sequencing used peripheral blood mononuclear cells (PBMCs), obtained at new diagnosis, from a patient treated with antithyroid drugs. The receptor set was obtained from a woman in her twenties or thirties with Graves disease.

This clonotype appeared many times. The chain combines TRBV28 with TRBJ2-1; 7 bases agree with TRBD1. The CDR3 contains 17 residues. V shed 4 bases and J 6 bases; nucleotides not matched to a gene: 15. From germline, CDR1 is MDHEN and CDR2 SYDVKM. The CDR3 reads CASSSRHTGENVNEQFF. The CDR3 DNA reads as TGTGCCAGCAGTTCGCGACATACAGGGGAAAACGTCAATGAGCAGTTCTTC.

This clonotype was counted only a few times. The rearrangement links TRBV10-3 to TRBJ2-1; D possibly uses TRBD1 or TRBD2 (6 bases each). The V end was cut by 2 bases, the J end by 0 bases, with 14 bases between. The germline gives CDR1 ENHRY, CDR2 SYGVKD. The CDR3 is made up of 17 amino acids. CDR3 sequence: CAISETGTGSSYNEQFF. The DNA of the CDR3 is TGTGCCATCAGTGAGACAGGGACTGGGAGCTCCTACAATGAGCAGTTCTTC.

In its sample, this clonotype was seen many times. The chain uses TRBV7-9 and TRBJ2-4; 8 bases agree with TRBD2. CDR3 length equals 15 residues. V lost 1 base and J lost 9; bases outside the gene matches: 8. CDR1 and CDR2 (germline): SEHNR, FQNEAQ (reference sequence). The CDR3 loop reads CASSLVSGGHGIQYF. In DNA form, the CDR3 reads TGTGCCAGCAGCTTAGTAAGCGGGGGTCATGGCATTCAGTACTTC.

V gene TRBV28 combines with J gene TRBJ1-2; 7 bases fit TRBD1. CDR3 length: 16 residues. Trimming took 4 bases from V and 3 from J; bases not matched to a gene: 11. CDR1 and CDR2 (germline): MDHEN, SYDVKM. The DNA of the CDR3 is TGTGCCAGCAGTTCTAGTCGACAGGGAGGGGACTATGGCTACACCTTC. Its translation: CASSSSRQGGDYGYTF.

V usage is TRBV20-1 and J usage is TRBJ2-2; 16 bases are a match to TRBD2. Germline V gives CDR1 DFQATT, CDR2 SNEGSKA (reference sequence). The CDR3 is 18 residues long. Here the CDR3 DNA reads TGCAGCAGCGAGCCGGGACTAGCGGGAGGGCCGGGTACCGGGGAGCTGTTTTTT. Amino acid sequence: CSSEPGLAGGPGTGELFF.

The rearrangement links TRBV5-5 to TRBJ2-7, with a possible D match to TRBD1 (6 bases). Trimming pared 4 bases from V and 5 bases from J, leaving 25 bases between. Germline V gene lookup returns CDR1 SGHKS and CDR2 YYEKEE (reference sequence). This CDR3 is built from 17 residues. The CDR3 loop reads CASSPTALRQDANEQYF. CDR3 in DNA: TGTGCCAGCAGCCCGACGGCCCTTCGACAGGATGCCAACGAGCAGTACTTC. Supplemented by reference TRBV5-5 and TRBJ2-7, the full variable domain reads DAGVTQSPTHLIKTRGQQVTLRCSPISGHKSVSWYQQVLGQGPQFIFQYYEKEERGRGNFPDRFSARQFPNYSSELNVNALLLGDSALYLCASSPTALRQDANEQYFGPGTRLTVT.

In its sample, this clonotype was seen a few times. The rearrangement joins TRBV20-1 to TRBJ1-2; D is possibly TRBD1 (6 bases). The CDR3 contains 12 residues. Between the trimmed V and J ends, which lost 8 bases and 3 bases, there was a span of 13 bases. Germline V gives CDR1 DFQATT, CDR2 SNEGSKA (reference sequence). The CDR3 here is CSTGSRDYGYTF. In nucleotides, the CDR3 is TGCAGTACAGGGTCTCGAGACTATGGCTACACCTTC.

The chain uses TRBV5-8 and TRBJ2-3; TRBD1 is a possible D gene (5 bases). The length of the CDR3 is 13 residues. CDR1 and CDR2 from the germline V gene are SGHTS and YDEGEE. Trimming stripped 3 bases from V and 3 bases from J, with 8 bases between. CDR3 sequence reads: CASSYDRTDTQYF. The CDR3 DNA reads TGTGCCAGCAGCTATGACAGAACAGATACGCAGTATTTT.

This clonotype was observed many times. The chain has TRBV5-1 and TRBJ2-6; TRBD1 might be the D (6 bases). Germline values: CDR1 SGHRS, CDR2 YFSETQ. The CDR3 is 15 residues long. The ends were cut back, 3 bases at V and 1 base at J, with 8 bases in the middle. CDR3 coding DNA: TGCGCCAGCAGCTCGCAGGGGTCTGGGGCCAACGTCCTGACTTTC. This encodes CASSSQGSGANVLTF.

This rearrangement joins TRBV20-1 to TRBJ2-7; perhaps TRBD1 as D (6 bases). This CDR3 is built from 12 residues. Germline CDR1 DFQATT, CDR2 SNEGSKA (reference sequence). V was shortened by 0 bases and J by 3 bases, with 6 bases between the two germline ends. The CDR3 region is CSAREQGYEQYF. The CDR3 DNA sequence: TGCAGTGCTAGAGAACAGGGCTACGAGCAGTACTTC.

This clonotype occurred many times. CDR3 in DNA: TGTGCCAGCAGTCCTCCCTGGGGCTCCTACGAGCAGTACTTC. This codes for CASSPPWGSYEQYF. The gene calls are TRBV28 and TRBJ2-7; no firm D call. V lost 5 bases, J lost 0 bases, and 11 bases lay in between. This CDR3 is built from 14 residues. Looked up from germline, CDR1 is MDHEN and CDR2 is SYDVKM.

CDR3 nucleotides: TGTGCCATCGGCTTAAGCTCCTACAATGAGCAGTTCTTC. It translates to CAIGLSSYNEQFF. The chain joins TRBV10-3 to TRBJ2-1; D call uncertain. CDR3 size: 13 residues. Germline values: CDR1 ENHRY, CDR2 SYGVKD. The germline V and J ends were trimmed by 8 bases and 0 bases, with 8 bases remaining between them.

This chain uses TRBV20-1 with TRBJ2-4; 14 nucleotides line up with TRBD2. The trim removed 3 bases at V and 1 base at J, leaving 8 bases unmatched. The germline V gene has CDR1 DFQATT and CDR2 SNEGSKA (reference sequence). The CDR3 contains 18 residues. The CDR3 DNA is TGCAGTGCTAGTCCGGGACTAGCGGGAGCGTGGGCCAAAAACATTCAGTACTTC. Amino acid sequence: CSASPGLAGAWAKNIQYF.

This clonotype was picked up many times. As DNA, the CDR3 is TGCAGCGTTGAAGCTCAGCAGGGCACTGAAGCTTTCTTT. Translation: CSVEAQQGTEAFF. The chain links TRBV29-1 to TRBJ1-1, with D tentatively TRBD1 (5 bases). Germline lookup yields CDR1 SQVTM and CDR2 ANQGSEA. CDR3 length: 13 amino acids. The ends were cut back, 1 base at V and 4 bases at J, with 10 bases in the middle.